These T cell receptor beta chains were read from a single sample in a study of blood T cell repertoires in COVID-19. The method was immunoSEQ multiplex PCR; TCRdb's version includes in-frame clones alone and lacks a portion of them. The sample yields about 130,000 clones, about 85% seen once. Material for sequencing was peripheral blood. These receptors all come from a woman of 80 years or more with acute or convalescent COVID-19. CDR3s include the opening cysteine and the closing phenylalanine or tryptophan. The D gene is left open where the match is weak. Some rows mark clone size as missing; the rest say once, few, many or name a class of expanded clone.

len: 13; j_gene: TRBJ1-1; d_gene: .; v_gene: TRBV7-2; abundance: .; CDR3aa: CASSLGENTEAFF; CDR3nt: TGTGCCAGCAGCCTCGGTGAGAACACTGAAGCTTTCTTT
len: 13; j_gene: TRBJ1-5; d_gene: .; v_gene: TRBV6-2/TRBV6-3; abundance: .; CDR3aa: CASSYVLNQPQHF; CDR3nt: TGTGCCAGCAGTTACGTCCTGAATCAGCCCCAGCATTTT
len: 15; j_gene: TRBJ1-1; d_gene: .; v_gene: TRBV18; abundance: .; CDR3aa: CASSPSAQGNTEAFF; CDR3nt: TGTGCCAGCTCACCATCGGCACAGGGGAACACTGAAGCTTTCTTT
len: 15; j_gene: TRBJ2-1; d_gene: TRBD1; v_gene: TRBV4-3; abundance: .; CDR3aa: CASSQDLQGAQSSFF; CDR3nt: TGCGCCAGCAGCCAAGATTTACAGGGGGCTCAATCTTCGTTCTTC
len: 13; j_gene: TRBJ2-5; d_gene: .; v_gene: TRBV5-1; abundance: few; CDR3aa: CASKSQGAETQYF; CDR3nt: TGCGCCAGCAAATCCCAGGGTGCAGAGACCCAGTACTTC
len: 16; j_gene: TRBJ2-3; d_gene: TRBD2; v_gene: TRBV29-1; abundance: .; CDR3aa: CSVAGGRGGETDTQYF; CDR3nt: TGCAGCGTTGCCGGCGGGCGGGGGGGTGAAACAGATACGCAGTATTTT
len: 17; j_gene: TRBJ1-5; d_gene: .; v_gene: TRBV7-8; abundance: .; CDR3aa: CASSLGSGGGSNQPQHF; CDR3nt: TGTGCCAGCAGCTTAGGGTCGGGCGGGGGCAGCAATCAGCCCCAGCATTTT
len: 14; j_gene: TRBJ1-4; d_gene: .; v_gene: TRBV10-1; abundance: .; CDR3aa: CASSDKTSGEKLFF; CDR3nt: TGCGCCAGCAGTGACAAGACTTCTGGTGAAAAACTGTTTTTT
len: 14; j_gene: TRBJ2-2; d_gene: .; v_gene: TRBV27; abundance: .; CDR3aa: CASSKRANTGELFF; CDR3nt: TGTGCCAGCAGTAAGCGGGCGAACACCGGGGAGCTGTTTTTT
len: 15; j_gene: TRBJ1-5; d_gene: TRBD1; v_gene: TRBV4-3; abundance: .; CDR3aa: CASSQGTGRNQPQHF; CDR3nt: TGCGCCAGCAGCCAGGGGACAGGGCGAAATCAGCCCCAGCATTTT
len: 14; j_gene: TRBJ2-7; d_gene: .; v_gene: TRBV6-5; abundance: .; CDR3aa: CASSSWRGQDEQYF; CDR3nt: TGTGCCAGCAGTTCGTGGCGCGGGCAGGACGAGCAGTACTTC
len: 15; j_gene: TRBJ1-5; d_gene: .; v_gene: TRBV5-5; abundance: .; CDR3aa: CASSLARGGHQPQHF; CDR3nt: TGTGCCAGCAGCTTGGCCCGGGGAGGGCATCAGCCCCAGCATTTT
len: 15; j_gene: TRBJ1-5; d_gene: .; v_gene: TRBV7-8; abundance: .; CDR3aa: CASSLRSGVALPQHF; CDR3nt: TGTGCCAGCAGCTTACGGTCCGGGGTGGCTTTGCCCCAGCATTTT
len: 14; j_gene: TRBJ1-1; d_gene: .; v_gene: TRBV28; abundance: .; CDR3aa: CASSFRGFPPEAFF; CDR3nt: TGTGCCAGCAGTTTTCGGGGGTTTCCCCCAGAAGCTTTCTTT